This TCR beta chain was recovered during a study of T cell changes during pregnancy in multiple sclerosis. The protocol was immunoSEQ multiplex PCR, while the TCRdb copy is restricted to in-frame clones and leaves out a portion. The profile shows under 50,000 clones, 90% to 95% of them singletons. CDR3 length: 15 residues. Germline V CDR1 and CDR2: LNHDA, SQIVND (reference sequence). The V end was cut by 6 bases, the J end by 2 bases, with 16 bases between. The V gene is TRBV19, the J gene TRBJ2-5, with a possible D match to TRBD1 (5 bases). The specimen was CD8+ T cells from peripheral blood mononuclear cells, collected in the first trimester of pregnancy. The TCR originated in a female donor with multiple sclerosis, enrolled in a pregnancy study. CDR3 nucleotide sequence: TGTGCCAGTAGCAAATTACAGGAATCTCAAGAGACCCAGTACTTC. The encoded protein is CASSKLQESQETQYF.